These 10 T cell receptor beta chains share one sample of origin, sequenced in a study of blood T cell repertoires in COVID-19. TCRdb's copy holds only in-frame clones and misses some; the assay was immunoSEQ multiplex PCR. The sample includes more than 95,000 clones, roughly 85% of them seen just once. The sample taken for sequencing was peripheral blood. The receptors were gathered from a woman aged 80 or over with acute or convalescent COVID-19.

The chain combines TRBV10-2 with TRBJ1-5; 8 bases fit TRBD1. The V and J ends lost 7 bases and 10 bases, in that order; junction bases with no gene match: 9. Germline V gene data show CDR1 as WSHSY and CDR2 as SAAADI. This CDR3 has 13 residues. CDR3 protein: CASKRDRGGPQHF. The CDR3 nucleotides are TGCGCCAGCAAACGAGACAGGGGTGGCCCCCAGCATTTT.

The V call is TRBV9, the J call TRBJ1-2; 9 bases match TRBD1. Germline CDR1 SGDLS, CDR2 YYNGEE. J lost 8 bases, V lost 4 bases, and 6 bases had no gene match. The CDR3 consists of 13 residues. The CDR3 nucleotides read TGTGCCAGCAGCCCGGGACAGGGTGAGGGCTACACCTTC. It encodes CASSPGQGEGYTF.

This clone was seen a handful of times. The V gene is TRBV7-8, the J gene TRBJ1-6; unclear D gene. Between the trimmed V and J ends, which lost 5 bases and 9 bases, there was a span of 17 bases. Germline CDR1 is SGHVS and CDR2 is FQNEAQ. The CDR3 has 15 residues. CDR3 in amino acids: CASSRPGGEGSPLHF. The DNA for the CDR3 is TGTGCCAGCAGCCGGCCCGGCGGGGAGGGTTCACCCCTCCACTTT.

V and J are TRBV7-6 and TRBJ1-3; D may be TRBD1 (5 bases). The V end lost 0 bases, the J end lost 4 bases, and 10 bases lay between the germline ends. The CDR3 totals 15 residues. Germline assignment: CDR1 SGHVS and CDR2 FNYEAQ. The CDR3 sequence is CASSLAGAGGNTIYF. The CDR3 nucleotides read TGTGCCAGCAGCTTAGCAGGGGCTGGAGGAAACACCATATATTTT.

The sample holds a few counts of this clone. The chain carries TRBV5-6 and TRBJ1-2; 9 bases agree with TRBD1. Germline V gene lookup returns CDR1 SGHDT and CDR2 YYEEEE. The ends lost 4 bases at V and 6 bases at J; junction bases unmatched: 4. The CDR3 spans 13 residues. CDR3 loop: CASSDTGGNGYTF. CDR3 in DNA: TGTGCCAGCAGCGATACAGGGGGCAATGGCTACACCTTC. The complete variable domain, with remaining parts taken from reference TRBV5-6 and TRBJ1-2, reads DAGVTQSPTHLIKTRGQQVTLRCSPKSGHDTVSWYQQALGQGPQFIFQYYEEEERQRGNFPDRFSGHQFPNYSSELNVNALLLGDSALYLCASSDTGGNGYTFGSGTRLTVV.

The chain couples TRBV18 to TRBJ1-3; D uncertain. Between the trimmed V and J ends, which lost 6 bases and 0 bases, there was a span of 18 bases. This CDR3 comprises 17 residues. CDR1 and CDR2 from the germline V gene are KGHSH and LQKENI. CDR3 loop: CASSPFGSLTSGNTIYF. Written as DNA, the CDR3 is TGTGCCAGCTCGCCATTCGGGTCTTTAACCTCTGGAAACACCATATATTTT.

The rearrangement uses TRBV5-1 and TRBJ2-5, with a possible D match to TRBD2 (5 bases). Germline CDR1 and CDR2: SGHRS and YFSETQ. V was cut by 4 bases and J by 5 bases, with 15 bases left in between. This CDR3 has 14 residues. As DNA, the CDR3 is TGCGCCAGCAGCCCAGCCATGAGCGGTGAGACCCAGTACTTC. Translating it yields CASSPAMSGETQYF.

This chain joins TRBV2 and TRBJ2-7, with D maybe TRBD2 (5 bases). Germline loops: CDR1 SNHLY, CDR2 FYNNEI. The V and J ends lost 8 bases and 4 bases respectively, with 15 bases between them. CDR3 length equals 13 residues. The CDR3 region has the DNA TGTGCCAGCTCCTATGGACTGCTATACGAGCAGTACTTC. Protein: CASSYGLLYEQYF.

The chain couples TRBV5-1 to TRBJ1-1; 9 positions match TRBD1. The J segment lost 8 bases and the V segment lost 2 bases, leaving 1 base of the junction unmatched. Germline V CDR1 and CDR2: SGHRS, YFSETQ. The CDR3 has 12 amino acids. Written as DNA, the CDR3 is TGCGCCAGCAGCTTCGGACAGGGGGAAGCTTTCTTT. This translates into CASSFGQGEAFF.

The V call is TRBV9, the J call TRBJ1-1; TRBD1 matches 7 bases. This CDR3 has 15 amino acids. J lost 0 bases, V lost 3 bases, and 5 bases had no gene match. Germline V CDR1 and CDR2: SGDLS, YYNGEE. CDR3 sequence: CASSGRQGLNTEAFF. The CDR3 DNA sequence: TGTGCCAGCAGCGGGAGACAGGGACTGAACACTGAAGCTTTCTTT.